The sequence of this TCR beta chain was determined in a study of T cell repertoires in cytomegalovirus infection. General study results and limits: Ex vivo, HLA-C-restricted CMV-specific TCR beta clonotypes prevailed over the rest of the response. There were carriers of CMV plus the relevant HLA, and cumulative public TCR beta family frequency identified them.

MiXCR, run by TCRdb on the reads, gives a single entry per CDR3 protein. The data contain about 830,000 distinct CDR3 sequences, less than 35% of them singletons. This clonotype was recorded once. Its antigen is still unknown. V was clipped by 6 bases and J by 8 bases, with 10 bases between them. Looked up from germline, CDR1 is ENHRY and CDR2 is SYGVKD. The CDR3 spans 11 residues. V usage is TRBV10-3 and J usage is TRBJ1-2; no reliable D call. The sequences come from cultured CD8+ T cells from PBMCs, collected from culture after CMV antigen stimulation. The TCR was taken from a human donor in good health (CMV status not recorded). Some clones in this sample may be carry-over from other donors' samples. CDR3 DNA: TGTGCCATCAGGGAGGTGAAGGGCTACACCTTC. This translates into CAIREVKGYTF.